The 14 T cell receptor beta chains presented below share a single source sample, sequenced in a study of early T cells in non-severe SARS-CoV-2 infection. TCRdb itself ran the 5' RACE reads through MiXCR, one entry per CDR3 protein. The data contain 70,000 to 85,000 distinct CDR3 sequences, 5% of them singletons. The sample here was whole blood, taken at baseline. Receptors were obtained from an adult who was a healthcare worker with PCR-confirmed SARS-CoV-2 infection or an uninfected control (not recorded which).

Points on this clonotype: A much larger clone lies one base from this, so it may be a read error. This rearrangement joins TRBV12-3 or TRBV12-4 to TRBJ1-2; no clear D gene. This CDR3 region has 16 residues. Trimming removed 6 bases from V and 3 bases from J, with 20 bases in between. This CDR3 is CASSRDVTQADYGYTF. The CDR3 DNA is TGTGCCAGCAGCCGCGACGTGACACAAGCGGACTATGGCTACACCTTC.

The CDR3 reads CASSLDRASNEQYF. The CDR3 DNA sequence: TGCGCCAGCAGCTTGGACAGGGCCAGTAACGAGCAGTACTTC. The chain uses TRBV5-1 and TRBJ2-7, with a weak D call TRBD1 (6 bases). V lost 0 bases to trimming and J lost 5 bases, with 12 bases between them. There are 14 residues in the CDR3. Germline V gives CDR1 SGHRS, CDR2 YFSETQ. The entire variable domain, with the rest obtained from reference TRBV5-1 and TRBJ2-7, is as follows: KAGVTQTPRYLIKTRGQQVTLSCSPISGHRSVSWYQQTPGQGLQFLFEYFSETQRNKGNFPGRFSGRQFSNSRSEMNVSTLELGDSALYLCASSLDRASNEQYFGPGTRLTVT.

The CDR3 nucleotides are TGTGCCAGCAGTGGAAGAGGCTATAGCGGGGAGAAAGCCTACGAGCAGTACTTC. Its protein product is CASSGRGYSGEKAYEQYF. The chain combines TRBV6-1 with TRBJ2-7; TRBD2 aligns across 8 bases. Losses at the gene ends were 4 bases for V and 2 bases for J; bases not matched to a gene: 16. The germline CDR1 and CDR2 sequences are MNHNS and SASEGT. The CDR3 spans 18 residues.

This clonotype showed up just a few times. The V and J genes are TRBV20-1 and TRBJ1-5, with 7 bases matching TRBD1. The CDR3 covers 14 residues. V shed 0 bases and J 1 base; nucleotides not matched to a gene: 0. CDR1 and CDR2 from the germline V gene are DFQATT and SNEGSKA (reference sequence). Written as DNA, the CDR3 is TGCAGTGCTAGAGAACAGGGGAGCAATCAGCCCCAGCATTTT. Encoded protein: CSAREQGSNQPQHF.

This clonotype has a handful of counts. The V gene is TRBV7-2, the J gene TRBJ2-5; the D is unclear. The germline V gene encodes CDR1 SGHTA and CDR2 FQGNSA. V lost 2 bases and J lost 7, with 14 bases in between. CDR3 length: 14 amino acids. CDR3 region: CASSLTLITATQYF. The DNA of the CDR3 is TGTGCCAGCAGCTTAACTCTCATCACTGCGACCCAGTACTTC.

Turning to this clonotype: This may come from a read error, since a much larger clone is one base off. The gene calls are TRBV5-4 and TRBJ2-3, with D perhaps TRBD1 or TRBD2 (5 bases each). The V gene's germline CDR1 is SGHNT and CDR2 YYREEE (reference sequence). This CDR3 is 13 amino acids long. The CDR3 region has the DNA TGTGTCATCCTGGGACCGAACACAGATACGCAGTATTTT. Translating it yields CVILGPNTDTQYF.

This clonotype came up a few times. The chain links TRBV28 to TRBJ2-7; maybe TRBD1 (5 bases). The CDR3 consists of 16 residues. The ends were cut back, 2 bases at V and 6 bases at J, with 20 bases in the middle. In germline, CDR1 is MDHEN, CDR2 SYDVKM. The CDR3 loop is CASSLPGRSGHGEQYF. In DNA form, the CDR3 reads TGTGCCAGCAGTTTACCGGGCCGTTCCGGACATGGCGAGCAGTACTTC.

This clonotype was seen repeatedly, ten times or more. The V gene is TRBV12-3 or TRBV12-4, the J gene TRBJ1-4, with 7 bases fitting TRBD1. Germline trimming cut 3 bases from V and 8 bases from J; bases unmatched to any gene: 3. The CDR3 sequence is 13 residues long. CDR3 in DNA: TGTGCCAGCAGTTTCGACAGGGTCGAAAAACTGTTTTTT. This gives the protein CASSFDRVEKLFF.

This clonotype was detected only a few times. The rearrangement uses TRBV29-1 and TRBJ2-4; D unclear. The CDR3 contains 13 residues. CDR1 SQVTM and CDR2 ANQGSEA come from the germline V gene. V lost 7 bases to trimming and J lost 1 base, with 11 bases between them. The CDR3 DNA reads TGCAGCGCATCCGACACGGCCAAAAACATTCAGTACTTC. This translates into CSASDTAKNIQYF.

This clonotype was counted ten times or more. The genes are TRBV7-9 and TRBJ2-2, with D tentatively TRBD1 or TRBD2 (5 bases each). Germline-derived CDR1 and CDR2 are SEHNR and FQNEAQ (reference sequence). The CDR3 spans 15 residues. V lost 5 bases and J lost 5, with 15 bases in between. CDR3 nucleotides: TGTGCCAGCAGCCCGCGTGAGGGGCGGACCGGGGAGCTGTTTTTT. Amino acid sequence: CASSPREGRTGELFF.

This clonotype was seen only a few times. CDR3: CASMGSGNTIYF. DNA of the CDR3: TGTGCCAGCATGGGATCCGGAAACACCATATATTTT. The chain recombines TRBV6-1 with TRBJ1-3, with D unclear. From germline, CDR1 is MNHNS and CDR2 SASEGT. There are 12 residues in the CDR3. Trimming cost V 7 bases and J 4 bases, with 8 bases left between them.

The genes are TRBV6-2 or TRBV6-3 and TRBJ1-5; possibly TRBD1 for D (5 bases). The CDR3 loop spans 14 amino acids. Germline lookup yields CDR1 MNHEY and CDR2 SVGEGT. Deletions cut 4 bases from V and 5 bases from J, with 12 bases between. CDR3: CASSSAGRHQPQHF. The CDR3 bases are TGTGCCAGCAGTTCTGCAGGGCGCCATCAGCCCCAGCATTTT.

This clonotype was seen more than once but under ten times. This rearrangement joins TRBV29-1 to TRBJ2-5, with 7 bases matching TRBD1. From germline, CDR1 is SQVTM and CDR2 ANQGSEA. Trimming took 7 bases from V and 4 from J; bases not matched to a gene: 12. This CDR3 has 14 amino acids. CDR3 nucleotide sequence: TGCAGCGCAACTCCGGGACAGAGGGGAGAGACCCAGTACTTC. It encodes CSATPGQRGETQYF.

The J gene is TRBJ2-7, the V gene TRBV7-9; no definite D call. With 2 bases removed from V and 2 bases from J, the gap between germline ends came to 13 bases. CDR1 and CDR2 (germline): SEHNR, FQNEAQ (reference sequence). CDR3 length: 15 residues. CDR3 sequence: CASSLRFESTYEQYF. CDR3 sequence (DNA): TGTGCCAGCAGCTTAAGGTTCGAGAGTACCTACGAGCAGTACTTC.